The present entry profiles one T cell receptor (beta chain) with its context. The antigen remains undetermined. CD45RO/CCR7/CD25/CD127/CD95/CD27 sorting isolated CD4+ naive, central memory, regulatory and stem cell-like memory cells. This specimen comes from a study of beta chain features in type 1 diabetes. Study results and caveats: Short templates might get an advantage during PCR, and this would be equal in patients and controls.

Sequencing targeted expressed TCRB transcripts, as all isolated RNA had been reverse transcribed. Generated by immunoSEQ multiplex PCR, the TCRdb table keeps only in-frame clones and is missing some. The sample consists of roughly 400,000 clones, roughly 14% of them appearing once. This CDR3 is 15 amino acids long. CDR1 and CDR2 (germline): SEHNR, FQNEAQ (reference sequence). V was cut by 7 bases and J by 4 bases, with 19 bases left in between. This clonotype was obtained from a man in his thirties or forties in good health. V usage is TRBV7-9 and J usage is TRBJ1-1; D not resolved. Sequencing input: naive CD4+ T cells from blood. CDR3 protein: CASTRPGSEGTEAFF. In nucleotides, the CDR3 is TGTGCCAGCACCCGTCCTGGTTCGGAAGGCACTGAAGCTTTCTTT.